A selection of T cell receptor beta chains follows, all from one sample in a study of T-cell memory formation after mild COVID-19. TCRdb passed the 5' RACE reads through MiXCR, listing each CDR3 protein once. The sample contains under 650,000 distinct CDR3 sequences, roughly 17% of which appear only once. The specimen sequenced was PBMCs or a T cell subset sorted from them (not recorded which). These receptors all stem from an adult woman who had mild COVID-19 (a few samples of this study predate the infection). Cell type and time point are not known. CDR3s include the opening cysteine and the closing phenylalanine or tryptophan. A D gene is named only where the DNA matches it firmly. The listing skips clone size in some rows; elsewhere it reads once, few, many or a size class.

V gene	J gene	clone size	D gene	CDR3 DNA	CDR3 protein
TRBV11-2	TRBJ2-2	few	TRBD1	TGTGCCAGCAGCTTTGGGGGCAGGGGGCCCACCGGGGAGCTGTTTTTT	CASSFGGRGPTGELFF
TRBV18	TRBJ2-2	few	TRBD2	TGTGCCAGCTCACCCCTTCGGACTAGCGGAAACACCGGGGAGCTGTTTTTT	CASSPLRTSGNTGELFF
TRBV6-7	TRBJ2-5	few	.	TGTGCCAGCAGTTACTCCAGGCTGTACCAAGAGACCCAGTACTTC	CASSYSRLYQETQYF
TRBV5-5	TRBJ2-7	few	.	TGTGCCAGCACCCCCTCCGGGGAAGTTTACGAGCAGTACTTC	CASTPSGEVYEQYF
TRBV27	TRBJ2-4	.	.	TGTGCCAGCAGTGACCGGGGGCACGACCTAGCCAAAAACATTCAGTACTTC	CASSDRGHDLAKNIQYF
TRBV12-3/TRBV12-4	TRBJ1-5	many	.	TGTGCCAGCAGCCCCTCCACAGATCAGCCCCAGCATTTT	CASSPSTDQPQHF
TRBV29-1	TRBJ1-1	.	.	TGCAGCGCAAAACACGGACACATGAACACTGAAGCTTTCTTT	CSAKHGHMNTEAFF
TRBV5-1	TRBJ2-7	few	TRBD1	TGCGCCAGCAGCTTGGGACAGGGGTCCCCTTTCTCCTACGAGCAGTACTTC	CASSLGQGSPFSYEQYF
TRBV29-1	TRBJ2-7	few	TRBD2	TGCAGCACAAGGGAGGGTGAGTCCTACGAGCAGTACTTC	CSTREGESYEQYF
TRBV7-6	TRBJ2-5	.	.	TGTGCCAGCAGCTATACGGGGACGGTTAGGTCGGAGACCCAGTACTTC	CASSYTGTVRSETQYF
TRBV7-3	TRBJ2-6	few	TRBD1	TGTGCCAGCAGCCCCCAGGACAGGGCTGGGGCCAACGTCCTGACTTTC	CASSPQDRAGANVLTF
TRBV21-1	TRBJ2-7	few	.	TGTGCCAGCAGCAAAAGTTCATCTCAGACAGCGTGCTACGAGCAGTACTTC	CASSKSSSQTACYEQYF
TRBV24-1	TRBJ1-5	.	.	TGTGCCACCAGTGAACGGACCTGGGCAGGGCAGCCCCAGCATTTT	CATSERTWAGQPQHF
TRBV7-9	TRBJ2-7	.	TRBD2	TGTGCCAGCAGCCGGACTAGCTTCTACGAGCAGTACTTC	CASSRTSFYEQYF
TRBV7-9	TRBJ2-2	.	.	TGTGCCAGCAGCATACAGGCGACCGGGGAGCTGTTTTTT	CASSIQATGELFF
TRBV4-2	TRBJ2-7	.	.	TGTGCCAGCAGCCAATGGGACGCGAGCTACGAGCAGTACTTC	CASSQWDASYEQYF
TRBV6-1	TRBJ2-2	few	.	TGTGCCAGCAGTGACCATGCGGGCGGGGAGCTGTTTTTT	CASSDHAGGELFF
TRBV7-3	TRBJ2-2	.	TRBD1	TGTGCCAGCAGCCCTGGACAGGGGCGAATCACCGGGGAGCTGTTTTTT	CASSPGQGRITGELFF
TRBV5-6	TRBJ1-6	.	TRBD1	TGTGCCAGCAGCCGCGGACAGGGGGCTTCTTCACCCCTCCACTTT	CASSRGQGASSPLHF
TRBV9	TRBJ2-7	.	TRBD1	TGTGCCAGCAGCGTAGAGGGGACAGGGGGCGCGGGGGAGCAGTACTTC	CASSVEGTGGAGEQYF
TRBV9	TRBJ2-3	few	TRBD1	TGTGCCAGCAGCACTCGGACAGGGGTTAGCACAGATACGCAGTATTTT	CASSTRTGVSTDTQYF
TRBV10-3	TRBJ1-1	few	.	TGTGCCATCAGTGGACACAGGGTTGAATTCCAGAACACTGAAGCTTTCTTT	CAISGHRVEFQNTEAFF
TRBV24-1	TRBJ2-5	few	.	TGTGCCACCAGGGGAGTATTACAAGAGACCCAGTACTTC	CATRGVLQETQYF
TRBV4-1	TRBJ2-1	few	TRBD2	TGCGCCAGCAGCCAAGATCGGCTAGCGGGGGCCATTAGGAGCTCCTACAATGAGCAGTTCTTC	CASSQDRLAGAIRSSYNEQFF
TRBV5-1	TRBJ2-7	many	.	TGTGCCAGCAGCTCCCCCTCCTACGAGCAGTACTTC	CASSSPSYEQYF
TRBV7-8	TRBJ1-1	.	.	TGTGCCAGCAGCCCAAATCCAACGCGGAACACTGAAGCTTTCTTT	CASSPNPTRNTEAFF
TRBV25-1	TRBJ1-2	.	.	TGTGCCAGCAGTAATACGGGTGACATCTATGGCTACACCTTC	CASSNTGDIYGYTF
TRBV7-7	TRBJ2-1	many	TRBD2	TGTGCTAGCAGCCCCCTTGTCGGGAGGGACAATGAGCAGTTCTTC	CASSPLVGRDNEQFF
TRBV10-3	TRBJ2-7	.	.	TGTGCCATCAGCAACCCGGGCAGGGTCCTCGCCTACGAGCAGTACTTC	CAISNPGRVLAYEQYF
TRBV3-1	TRBJ2-2	few	.	TGTGCCAGCAGTCGTTTCTCAGCGGGTCGCGGGGAGCTGTTTTTT	CASSRFSAGRGELFF
TRBV2	TRBJ2-2	many	TRBD1	TGTGCCAGCAGTCCAGACAGGGGAATCACCGGGGAGCTGTTTTTT	CASSPDRGITGELFF
TRBV3-1	TRBJ1-5	.	.	TGTGCCAGCAGCCAAGGCGGGGGTAGCAATCAGCCCCAGCATTTT	CASSQGGGSNQPQHF
TRBV4-1	TRBJ1-4	.	TRBD1	TGCGCCAGCAGCCGGGACAGGGGATACGAAAAACTGTTTTTT	CASSRDRGYEKLFF
TRBV7-2	TRBJ2-7	many	.	TGTGCCAGCAGCTTACGGATCTACGAGCAGTACTTC	CASSLRIYEQYF
TRBV5-6	TRBJ2-1	few	TRBD2	TGTGCCAGCAGCTTCTTGTGGGAGGGCCCGAATCCAGGAAATGAGCAGTTCTTC	CASSFLWEGPNPGNEQFF
TRBV3-1	TRBJ2-2	.	TRBD2	TGTGCCAGCAGCCAAGACGGACTAGCGGGGGCGACCGGGGAGCTGTTTTTT	CASSQDGLAGATGELFF
TRBV24-1	TRBJ1-4	.	.	TGTGCCACCAGTGATTCTTCGAATGAAAAACTGTTTTTT	CATSDSSNEKLFF
TRBV7-3	TRBJ2-2	.	TRBD1	TGTGCCAGCAGCTTTGGCACAGGGGGCAACGGGGAGCTGTTTTTT	CASSFGTGGNGELFF
TRBV20-1	TRBJ2-1	.	TRBD1	TGCAGTGCTAGTGCGACAGGGCCGTACAATGAGCAGTTCTTC	CSASATGPYNEQFF
TRBV27	TRBJ1-2	.	TRBD1	TGTGCCAGCAGGAGGGAGGGGGCTTCAGTGAGCTATGGCTACACCTTC	CASRREGASVSYGYTF
TRBV10-3	TRBJ2-1	.	.	TGTGCCATCAGCTTCCAGGGCAATGAGCAGTTCTTC	CAISFQGNEQFF